The sequence of this T cell receptor beta chain was determined in a study of T cell repertoires in cytomegalovirus infection. Study context: Indications of both CMV infection and matching HLA type were provided by public TCR beta signatures.

This clonotype was seen a handful of times. As yet, its antigen is unknown. V gave up 5 bases and J gave up 2 bases; unmatched junction bases: 11. The CDR3 loop spans 16 amino acids. Germline assignment: CDR1 DFQATT and CDR2 SNEGSKA (reference sequence). Whole-study results and caveats: Carriers of CMV plus the relevant HLA were identified by cumulative public TCR beta family frequency. The ex vivo response showed dominance by HLA-C-restricted CMV-specific TCR beta clonotypes.

TCRdb redid the calling of the reads with MiXCR, one entry per CDR3 protein. The table shows some 300,000 distinct CDR3 sequences, with approximately 10% occurring only once. This receptor was obtained from a human donor in good health (CMV status not recorded). Some clones in this sample may be carry-over from other donors' samples. This chain joins TRBV20-1 and TRBJ2-3; 9 bases fit TRBD2. The sample taken for sequencing was PBMCs. CDR3 region: CSAPARGTSFTDTQYF. CDR3 DNA: TGCAGTGCTCCTGCTCGAGGGACTAGCTTCACAGATACGCAGTATTTT.